The sequence of this T cell receptor beta chain was determined in a study of cytomegalovirus exposure and HLA in healthy donors. General observations from the study: Indistinguishable V segments, including TRBV6-2 and TRBV6-3, were excluded. Among donors in an Asian-associated ancestry cluster, a later analysis reportedly found fewer N-insertions than the approximately 700-donor mean.

CDR1 SGHRS and CDR2 YFSETQ come from the germline V gene. The V gene lost 1 base and the J gene lost 2 bases, with 15 bases spanning the gap. This CDR3 is 16 amino acids long. Regarding this clone: What it binds is unknown.

Vbeta (60) and Jbeta (13) primers were used in the PCR. The data were produced by immunoSEQ multiplex PCR, yet TCRdb's version contains in-frame clones alone and is incomplete. The sample includes approximately 190,000 clones. Those who donated were healthy bone marrow donors. J is TRBJ1-2 and V is TRBV5-1; no firm D call. The source material was PBMCs. The clonotype comes from a boy aged 5-17 years in good health and CMV-seronegative. CDR3 region: CASSLYLRSVNYGYTF. The DNA for the CDR3 is TGCGCCAGCAGCTTGTATTTGAGGAGTGTCAACTATGGCTACACCTTC.